Shown below are 27 T cell receptor beta chains from a single sample sequenced in a study of blood T cell repertoires in COVID-19. Only in-frame clones appear in the TCRdb table, and some are missing; sequencing was by immunoSEQ multiplex PCR. Among 180,000 or so clones, around 84% were seen once, and the ten largest hold roughly 15%. Sequencing used PBMCs or T cells enriched from blood (not recorded which). Receptor source: a man in his forties or fifties who had recovered from COVID-19.

The chain is built from TRBV7-4 and TRBJ1-3; TRBD1 might be the D (5 bases). CDR3 length: 18 amino acids. Deletions cut 3 bases from V and 10 bases from J, with 28 bases between. The germline V gene encodes CDR1 SGHVT and CDR2 SQSDAQ. CDR3 sequence: CASSLAPHRSELERTIYF. CDR3 coding DNA: TGTGCCAGCAGCTTGGCCCCCCACAGGTCCGAGCTGGAACGAACCATATATTTT. Full variable domain (rest looked up from reference TRBV7-4 and TRBJ1-3): GAGVSQSPRYKVAKRGRDVALRCDSISGHVTLYWYRQTLGQGSEVLTYSQSDAQRDKSGRPSGRFSAERPERSVSTLKIQRTEQGDSAVYLCASSLAPHRSELERTIYFGEGSWLTVV.

The chain recombines TRBV9 with TRBJ1-2, with unresolved D. There are 15 residues in the CDR3. V gave up 0 bases and J gave up 4 bases, with 13 bases separating them. Germline CDR1 and CDR2: SGDLS and YYNGEE. CDR3 residues: CASSVEGRSSYGYTF. CDR3 DNA: TGTGCCAGCAGCGTAGAAGGCAGGTCATCCTATGGCTACACCTTC. Based on the CDR3 plus reference TRBV9 and TRBJ1-2, the full variable domain is DSGVTQTPKHLITATGQRVTLRCSPRSGDLSVYWYQQSLDQGLQFLIQYYNGEERAKGNILERFSAQQFPDLHSELNLSSLELGDSALYFCASSVEGRSSYGYTFGSGTRLTVV.

The gene calls are TRBV3-1 (or the pseudogene TRBV3-2) and TRBJ1-1; possible D gene TRBD1, 5 bases. V lost 6 bases and J lost 5, with 13 bases in between. The CDR3 runs 13 residues. Germline lookup yields CDR1 LGHDT and CDR2 YNNKEL (reference sequence). CDR3 residues: CASSQGGQTEAFF. The CDR3 nucleotides are TGTGCCAGCAGTCAGGGAGGACAAACTGAAGCTTTCTTT.

Here the CDR3 reads CASSLGGGWITEAFF. The DNA for the CDR3 is TGTGCCAGCAGCTTAGGTGGGGGCTGGATCACTGAAGCTTTCTTT. The chain is built from TRBV7-2 and TRBJ1-1; maybe TRBD1 (6 bases). The CDR3 length is 15 residues. Trimming stripped 1 base from V and 4 bases from J, with 13 bases between. Germline values: CDR1 SGHTA, CDR2 FQGNSA.

The chain uses TRBV2 and TRBJ2-1, with TRBD2 as a possible D gene (6 bases). The length of the CDR3 is 12 residues. Germline CDR1 and CDR2: SNHLY and FYNNEI. Trimming left V 10 bases short and J 11 bases short, with 18 bases between. The CDR3 region is CATAGLAAKQFF. CDR3 DNA: TGTGCCACTGCGGGACTCGCGGCGAAGCAGTTCTTC.

V is TRBV29-1 and J is TRBJ1-6, with D tentatively TRBD1 (5 bases). CDR1 is SQVTM and CDR2 is ANQGSEA in the germline V gene. The CDR3 is made up of 13 amino acids. Deletions cut 7 bases from V and 7 bases from J, with 14 bases between. The CDR3 DNA reads TGCAGCGCCAGGCAGGGCCTCAATTCACCCCTCCACTTT. It yields the protein CSARQGLNSPLHF.

This clone was seen just once. V is TRBV18 and J is TRBJ1-4, with 7 positions matching TRBD1. This CDR3 contains 13 residues. CDR1 KGHSH and CDR2 LQKENI come from the germline V gene. The J segment lost 8 bases and the V segment lost 6 bases, leaving 6 bases of the junction unmatched. In DNA form, the CDR3 reads TGTGCCAGCTCCCGAGACAGGGAGGAAAAACTGTTTTTT. It encodes CASSRDREEKLFF.

This sequence joins TRBV29-1 and TRBJ1-2; D remains ambiguous. The CDR3 has 14 amino acids. Per the germline V gene, CDR1 is SQVTM and CDR2 is ANQGSEA. V dropped 2 bases and J dropped 4 bases, with 14 bases sitting between them. This CDR3 is CSVELADGPYGYTF. In nucleotides, the CDR3 is TGCAGCGTTGAATTAGCGGACGGACCCTATGGCTACACCTTC.

This CDR3 reads CSAGTFLQETQYF. For the CDR3, the DNA is TGCAGCGCCGGGACTTTCCTTCAAGAGACCCAGTACTTC. The chain couples TRBV29-1 to TRBJ2-5, with D perhaps TRBD2 (6 bases). CDR1 is SQVTM and CDR2 is ANQGSEA in the germline V gene. Trimming removed 7 bases at V and 2 bases at J, with 14 bases between. This CDR3 region has 13 residues.

The chain combines TRBV6-1 with TRBJ1-2, with D uncertain. V was trimmed by 3 bases and J by 4 bases, leaving 12 bases between them. The CDR3 is 14 residues long. Per the germline V gene, CDR1 is MNHNS and CDR2 is SASEGT. Written as DNA, the CDR3 is TGTGCCAGCAGTGACCCCGGGAAGGTCTATGGCTACACCTTC. This translates into CASSDPGKVYGYTF.

The chain joins TRBV30 to TRBJ2-1; the match to TRBD2 covers 9 bases. J lost 3 bases, V lost 2 bases, and 8 bases had no gene match. CDR3 length: 16 amino acids. Germline CDR1 and CDR2: GTSNPN and SVGIG (reference sequence). CDR3 protein: CAWSQGAGGLYNEQFF. The CDR3 DNA reads as TGTGCCTGGAGTCAGGGAGCGGGGGGACTCTACAATGAGCAGTTCTTC.

This sequence joins TRBV2 and TRBJ2-7; unclear D gene. Trimming stripped 5 bases from V and 0 bases from J, with 5 bases between. The germline CDR1 and CDR2 sequences are SNHLY and FYNNEI. The CDR3 runs 12 residues. As DNA, the CDR3 is TGTGCCAGCAGTCCGAGCTCCTACGAGCAGTACTTC. Translating it yields CASSPSSYEQYF.

The sample holds one count of this clone. The chain has TRBV5-1 and TRBJ1-3; 8 bases line up with TRBD1. The germline V gene has CDR1 SGHRS and CDR2 YFSETQ. The CDR3 extends over 16 amino acids. V shed 5 bases, J shed 3 bases, and the junction held 10 bases outside the gene matches. CDR3: CASRRGDRPGGNTIYF. CDR3 nucleotides: TGCGCCAGCAGAAGGGGGGACAGGCCAGGTGGAAACACCATATATTTT.

The gene calls are TRBV7-2 and TRBJ2-1, with 14 nucleotides matching TRBD2. CDR1 and CDR2 (germline): SGHTA, FQGNSA. V lost 5 bases, J lost 9 bases, and 12 bases stayed unmatched. The CDR3 covers 17 residues. CDR3 sequence (DNA): TGTGCCAGCAGCGGGGGACTAGCGGGGGCCCTGCGCAGTGAGCAGTTCTTC. Protein product: CASSGGLAGALRSEQFF.

The chain couples TRBV5-1 to TRBJ1-6; D gene uncertain. The germline V gene has CDR1 SGHRS and CDR2 YFSETQ. The V end was cut by 7 bases, the J end by 5 bases, with 10 bases between. CDR3 length: 13 amino acids. CDR3 DNA sequence: TGCGCCAGCTCTACAGATGATAATTCACCCCTCCACTTT. Protein sequence: CASSTDDNSPLHF.

V usage is TRBV2 and J usage is TRBJ1-5; D gene uncertain. The CDR3 contains 13 residues. The germline V gene encodes CDR1 SNHLY and CDR2 FYNNEI. V dropped 4 bases and J dropped 3 bases, with 7 bases sitting between them. The CDR3 protein is CASSGQNNQPQHF. CDR3 in DNA: TGTGCCAGCAGTGGTCAGAACAATCAGCCCCAGCATTTT. The variable domain in full, with the rest retrieved from reference TRBV2 and TRBJ1-5, is EPEVTQTPSHQVTQMGQEVILRCVPISNHLYFYWYRQILGQKVEFLVSFYNNEISEKSEIFDDQFSVERPDGSNFTLKIRSTKLEDSAMYFCASSGQNNQPQHFGDGTRLSIL.

This chain joins TRBV11-2 and TRBJ1-5; no firm D call. From germline, CDR1 is SGHAT and CDR2 FQNNGV. There are 16 residues in the CDR3. Trimming removed 2 bases from V and 3 bases from J, with 14 bases in between. CDR3 in DNA: TGTGCCAGCAGCTTAATGGTTGGCGGATTCAATCAGCCCCAGCATTTT. This sequence encodes CASSLMVGGFNQPQHF.

This chain uses TRBV10-2 with TRBJ2-1; 9 nucleotides match TRBD2. The ends lost 5 bases at V and 9 bases at J; junction bases unmatched: 2. The CDR3 runs to 12 residues. Germline CDR1 and CDR2: WSHSY and SAAADI. Written as DNA, the CDR3 is TGCGCCAGCAGTAGCGGGGGGATTGAGCAGTTCTTC. This gives the protein CASSSGGIEQFF.

The chain links TRBV7-8 to TRBJ1-5; maybe TRBD1 (5 bases). The CDR3 totals 20 residues. V gave up 1 base and J gave up 1 base, with 23 bases separating them. Per the germline V gene, CDR1 is SGHVS and CDR2 is FQNEAQ. In nucleotides, the CDR3 is TGTGCCAGCAGCTTAGGTCAAAGGGGCCAATTTCTTCTAAGCAATCAGCCCCAGCATTTT. Translated, it gives CASSLGQRGQFLLSNQPQHF.

The gene calls are TRBV30 and TRBJ2-5; 10 bases agree with TRBD2. Germline CDR1 is GTSNPN and CDR2 is SVGIG (reference sequence). The CDR3 has 15 amino acids. V dropped 4 bases and J dropped 3; count of bases not matched to a gene: 8. Here the CDR3 DNA reads TGTGCCTGGATCGGGCGGACTAGCGGCAAAGAGACCCAGTACTTC. Translation: CAWIGRTSGKETQYF.

The chain carries TRBV18 and TRBJ2-4; TRBD2 might be the D (5 bases). Germline CDR1 KGHSH, CDR2 LQKENI. The CDR3 contains 14 residues. Deletions cut 1 base from V and 8 bases from J, with 12 bases between. This CDR3 reads CASSPQGAPDIQYF. CDR3 nucleotide sequence: TGTGCCAGCTCACCACAGGGAGCACCGGACATTCAGTACTTC.

The rearrangement uses TRBV5-1 and TRBJ1-1; 8 positions match TRBD1. Unmatched junction bases numbered 6, after V lost 0 bases and J lost 5 bases. The CDR3 runs 15 residues. Germline CDR1 reads SGHRS; CDR2 reads YFSETQ. CDR3 amino acids: CASSLGTGKDTEAFF. Written as DNA, the CDR3 is TGCGCCAGCAGCTTGGGGACAGGGAAAGATACTGAAGCTTTCTTT.

The table lists this clone with a count of one. V is TRBV5-4 and J is TRBJ2-7; D perhaps matches TRBD1 (5 bases). The CDR3 covers 14 residues. Germline V gene data show CDR1 as SGHNT and CDR2 as YYREEE (reference sequence). Trimming took off 2 bases at V and 7 bases at J, with 16 bases between the two ends. CDR3 residues: CASSFPGPLGEQYF. The CDR3 DNA is TGTGCCAGCAGCTTCCCAGGGCCTCTGGGGGAGCAGTACTTC.

The count of this clone is one. The gene calls are TRBV5-1 and TRBJ2-6; possibly TRBD2 for D (6 bases). This CDR3 region has 17 residues. Trimming cost V 4 bases and J 2 bases, with 16 bases left between them. Germline V gene sequence: CDR1 SGHRS, CDR2 YFSETQ. This CDR3 is CASSLNPRGTGANVLTF. The DNA of the CDR3 is TGCGCCAGCAGCCTTAACCCGCGGGGAACTGGGGCCAACGTCCTGACTTTC.

In this sample, this clone turned up once. The rearrangement uses TRBV6-5 and TRBJ2-3; 11 bases line up with TRBD2. The CDR3 length is 16 residues. Germline V gives CDR1 MNHEY, CDR2 SVGAGI. V dropped 0 bases and J dropped 6; count of bases not matched to a gene: 5. The CDR3 protein is CASSYSGASGGDTQYF. The CDR3 DNA follows: TGTGCCAGCAGTTACTCGGGTGCTAGCGGGGGGGATACGCAGTATTTT.

This clone was found once. This rearrangement joins TRBV5-8 to TRBJ1-5, with 9 bases matching TRBD1. The CDR3 runs to 14 residues. The V gene's germline CDR1 is SGHTS and CDR2 YDEGEE. With 4 bases clipped from V and 4 bases from J, the junction kept 3 bases outside the gene matches. CDR3 loop: CASSPGTGNQPQHF. The CDR3 DNA follows: TGTGCCAGCAGCCCGGGGACAGGGAATCAGCCCCAGCATTTT.

The gene calls are TRBV7-9 and TRBJ1-1; 9 positions match TRBD1. CDR3 length: 16 amino acids. V shed 6 bases, J shed 1 base, and the junction held 9 bases outside the gene matches. Per germline, CDR1 SEHNR and CDR2 FQNEAQ (reference sequence). The CDR3, as DNA: TGTGCCAGCAGACCTCGGGTGGACAGGGGGAACACTGAAGCTTTCTTT. This sequence encodes CASRPRVDRGNTEAFF. The entire variable domain, with the rest obtained from reference TRBV7-9 and TRBJ1-1, is as follows: DTGVSQNPRHKITKRGQNVTFRCDPISEHNRLYWYRQTLGQGPEFLTYFQNEAQLEKSRLLSDRFSAERPKGSFSTLEIQRTEQGDSAMYLCASRPRVDRGNTEAFFGQGTRLTVV.